The rows below give T cell receptor beta chains drawn from one sample of a study of blood T cell repertoires in COVID-19. Libraries were prepared by immunoSEQ multiplex PCR; TCRdb keeps only in-frame clonotypes and omits some of them. Found here are hundreds of thousands of clones, approximately 79% of them singletons; the top ten hold approximately 4.5%. Sequencing used PBMCs or T cells enriched from blood (not recorded which). These receptors were obtained from a man between 25 and 39 years old with acute COVID-19. The CDR3 runs from the conserved cysteine through the conserved F or W. The D gene is left open where the match is weak.

v_call d_call cdr3_aa
TRBV2 TRBD1 CASSATSGTAAGYGYTF
TRBV4-2 TRBD1 CASSQASGTGTEKLFF
TRBV2 . CASTPGVAGNTIYF
TRBV19 TRBD1 CASSGDRVSPLHF
TRBV6-5 . CASSRTREKAEKLFF
TRBV2 TRBD1 CASTSDRGRTNEKLFF
TRBV18 TRBD1 CASSPKTDRLSGNTIYF
TRBV12-3/TRBV12-4 . CASSLSEEEKLFF
TRBV7-2 . CASSFSRQYNEQFF
TRBV29-1 . CSVEVGRGANYGYTF
TRBV2 TRBD1 CASSEWGQGTNQPQHF
TRBV5-4 TRBD2 CASSPAGTSGRASYNEQFF
TRBV28 . CASRIGNRVRMNTEAFF
TRBV27 TRBD1 CASLPPTGGEETQYF
TRBV6-1 . CASSDRTATEAFF
TRBV28 . CASGQLGTQYF
TRBV28 TRBD1 CACEGQSNEKLFF
TRBV3-1/TRBV3-2 . CASSQGSPLENQPQHF
TRBV5-5 . CASSPQASTYTEAFF
TRBV2 . CASGQGSQPQHF
TRBV19 . CASRLGGVLNTEAFF
TRBV10-1 . CASSERGTYGYTF
TRBV30 TRBD1 CAWAIRDRVRGYTF
TRBV6-5 . CASSLVSNIQYF
TRBV27 TRBD1 CASTHRGSTGDTQYF
TRBV6-5 . CASSYSRLNYGYTF
TRBV28 . CASKRSNQPQHF
TRBV5-1 . CASSLANGVGGTTEAFF
TRBV18 . CASSSGVGNGYTF
TRBV19 . CASITPPGNTGELFF
TRBV6-2/TRBV6-3 . CASSYSLRGLSNQPQHF
TRBV5-4 . CASSREPLAGAFF
TRBV18 TRBD1 CASSPIQGPTEAFF
TRBV3-1/TRBV3-2 TRBD2 CASSPRSIAGGKTQYF
TRBV10-2 TRBD2 CASSDGLAGIRNNEQFF
TRBV28 TRBD2 CASSLAGVDTGELFF
TRBV7-8 TRBD2 CASGPRGLAGEETQYF
TRBV28 . CASRRTRSGNTIYF
TRBV28 . CASSTIQGGSGYTF
TRBV14 . CASSLRGFWDEQFF
TRBV7-9 . CASSGPRADTQYF
TRBV19 TRBD2 CASQPSGGRDTQYF
TRBV19 . CASSPGGSGSPQHF
TRBV9 TRBD2 CASSVGGLAVPNNEQFF
TRBV24-1 . CATSDLPAGNGETQYF
TRBV7-3 TRBD1 CASSYRDRRTDTQYF